The 29 T cell receptor beta chains presented below share a single source sample, sequenced in a study of blood T cells in healthy people across ages. With a J-beta primer mix and a sample-barcoded 5' primer, a second PCR ran about 7 to 12 cycles. TCRdb re-analysed the 5' RACE reads in MiXCR, keeping a single row per CDR3 protein. The sample has hundreds of thousands of distinct CDR3 sequences, about 30% seen once. The specimen was blood. The source of these receptors is a woman aged 80 or older in good health.

This sequence joins TRBV7-2 and TRBJ2-7, with 7 nucleotides matching TRBD2. Germline V CDR1 and CDR2: SGHTA, FQGNSA. Trimming cost V 7 bases and J 0 bases; bases outside gene matches: 9. This CDR3 is 15 amino acids long. CDR3 sequence reads: CASNPGGFSSYEQYF. The CDR3 DNA reads TGTGCCAGCAACCCGGGGGGTTTTAGCTCCTACGAGCAGTACTTC.

CDR3 region: CASSLNGRNTEAFF. The CDR3 bases are TGCGCCAGCAGCTTGAACGGGCGAAACACTGAAGCTTTCTTT. The chain links TRBV5-1 to TRBJ1-1, with unresolved D. This CDR3 spans 14 amino acids. Per germline, CDR1 SGHRS and CDR2 YFSETQ. Trimming took 1 base from V and 2 from J, leaving 9 bases between them. Full variable domain (missing parts from reference TRBV5-1 and TRBJ1-1): KAGVTQTPRYLIKTRGQQVTLSCSPISGHRSVSWYQQTPGQGLQFLFEYFSETQRNKGNFPGRFSGRQFSNSRSEMNVSTLELGDSALYLCASSLNGRNTEAFFGQGTRLTVV.

This clonotype appeared many times. This sequence joins TRBV18 and TRBJ2-7; tentatively, D is TRBD2 (5 bases). Trimming took 6 bases from V and 6 from J, leaving 12 bases between them. This CDR3 spans 12 amino acids. CDR1 and CDR2 (germline): KGHSH, LQKENI. The CDR3 reads CASSRGSLEQYF. As DNA, the CDR3 is TGTGCCAGCTCCCGGGGTAGCCTCGAGCAGTACTTC.

Points on this clonotype: This clone may be a read error of a much larger clone one base away. The chain employs TRBV29-1 and TRBJ2-1, with D perhaps matching TRBD2 (5 bases). Germline V CDR1 and CDR2: SQVTM, ANQGSEA. The CDR3 runs to 11 residues. CDR3 nucleotide sequence: TGCAACGTTGAGCTAGCCGATGAGCAGTTCTTC. This encodes CNVELADEQFF.

For this clonotype: A much bigger clone sits one base away, suggesting this may be a read error. V gene TRBV20-1 combines with J gene TRBJ2-4; 7 positions agree with TRBD2. The end of the DNA aligns better with TRBJ2-5, so the J call may be wrong. The CDR3 length is 14 residues. Germline V gene lookup returns CDR1 DFQATT and CDR2 SNEGSKA (reference sequence). This CDR3 is CSAGAGLESETQYF. DNA of the CDR3: TGCAGTGCTGGAGCCGGACTAGAATCGGAGACCCAGTACTTC.

This clonotype occurred many times. The J gene is TRBJ1-4, the V gene TRBV5-1; 7 nucleotides align to TRBD1. From germline, CDR1 is SGHRS and CDR2 YFSETQ. The CDR3 spans 18 residues. Trimming removed 1 base from V and 0 bases from J; junction bases left unmatched: 9. Here the CDR3 reads CASSLTGTESPTNEKLFF. CDR3 bases: TGCGCCAGCAGCTTGACCGGGACAGAATCTCCAACTAATGAAAAACTGTTTTTT.

The V gene is TRBV5-1, the J gene TRBJ2-1; D is possibly TRBD2 (6 bases). V lost 4 bases, J lost 2 bases, and 13 bases lay in between. Germline-derived CDR1 and CDR2 are SGHRS and YFSETQ. The CDR3 totals 15 residues. The CDR3 DNA reads TGCGCCAGCAGCCATGGGACTGGGACCTACAATGAGCAGTTCTTC. This translates into CASSHGTGTYNEQFF.

The sample holds many counts of this clonotype. This may stem from a read error, because a much larger clone lies one nucleotide away. The chain couples TRBV4-1 to TRBJ2-5; D is uncertain. This CDR3 comprises 14 residues. The germline gives CDR1 MGHRA, CDR2 YSYEKL. V was pared by 1 base and J by 11 bases, with 17 bases between. CDR3 sequence: CASSQGWGYNEQYF. CDR3 nucleotides: TGCGCCAGCAGCCAAGGGTGGGGATACAATGAGCAGTACTTC.

The chain uses TRBV5-1 and TRBJ2-2; D gene ambiguous. The CDR3 contains 15 residues. With 1 base removed from V and 0 bases from J, the gap between germline ends came to 7 bases. Germline V lookup: CDR1 SGHRS, CDR2 YFSETQ. Here the CDR3 reads CASSLTPTNTGELFF. The CDR3, as DNA: TGCGCCAGCAGCTTGACACCCACGAACACCGGGGAGCTGTTTTTT.

This clonotype was seen ten or more times. V gene TRBV7-2 combines with J gene TRBJ2-2; D call uncertain. V was shortened by 5 bases and J by 5 bases, with 9 bases between the two germline ends. The CDR3 has 13 amino acids. The germline V gene encodes CDR1 SGHTA and CDR2 FQGNSA. The CDR3 loop is CASSLSRTGELFF. CDR3 nucleotides: TGTGCCAGCAGCCTGTCAAGGACCGGGGAGCTGTTTTTT.

The sample holds many counts of this clonotype. V usage is TRBV6-5 and J usage is TRBJ1-1; no clear D gene. CDR3 length equals 13 residues. Deletions cut 3 bases from V and 5 bases from J, with 10 bases between. Germline values: CDR1 MNHEY, CDR2 SVGAGI. CDR3 loop: CASSYEPRTEAFF. CDR3 bases: TGTGCCAGCAGTTATGAGCCCCGGACTGAAGCTTTCTTT.

This clonotype was found many times. CDR3 coding DNA: TGTGCCGGTCTCACCCCAGGGAAGGAGACCCAGTACTTC. Amino acids: CAGLTPGKETQYF. The chain carries TRBV7-9 and TRBJ2-5, with D possibly being TRBD1 (5 bases). The length of the CDR3 is 13 residues. The V and J ends lost 11 bases and 5 bases respectively, with 18 bases between them. Looked up from germline, CDR1 is SEHNR and CDR2 is FQNEAQ (reference sequence).

The chain combines TRBV6-1 with TRBJ1-5; no clear D. This CDR3 has 17 amino acids. V was pared by 4 bases and J by 0 bases, with 16 bases between. CDR1 MNHNS and CDR2 SASEGT come from the germline V gene. The CDR3 DNA reads TGTGCCAGCAGTGCACGAGGACGGAGCTATAGCAATCAGCCCCAGCATTTT. Translation: CASSARGRSYSNQPQHF.

The table lists this clonotype with many counts. J is TRBJ2-1 and V is TRBV5-1; D might be TRBD2 (5 bases). The CDR3 sequence is 15 residues long. The germline V and J ends were trimmed by 4 bases and 5 bases, with 16 bases remaining between them. Per the germline V gene, CDR1 is SGHRS and CDR2 is YFSETQ. This CDR3 is CASSALGVRNNEQFF. The CDR3 DNA reads as TGCGCCAGCAGCGCCTTGGGAGTCAGGAACAATGAGCAGTTCTTC.

In regard to this clonotype: Given a much more abundant clone one base away, this may be a read error. This rearrangement joins TRBV7-3 to TRBJ2-2; TRBD2 is a possible D gene (5 bases). Germline CDR1 SGHTA, CDR2 FQGTGA. The CDR3 has 12 residues. CDR3 residues: CASSFSSGERFF. In nucleotides, the CDR3 is TGTGCCAGCAGCTTTTCGTCCGGGGAGCGGTTTTTT.

Many counts were recorded for this clonotype. V usage is TRBV7-2 and J usage is TRBJ2-1, with TRBD1 identical over 9 bases. CDR1 and CDR2 (germline): SGHTA, FQGNSA. The V and J ends lost 5 bases and 4 bases, in that order; junction bases with no gene match: 9. This CDR3 has 16 amino acids. CDR3 residues: CASSPTGTGKYNEQFF. The CDR3 nucleotides are TGTGCCAGCAGCCCGACCGGGACAGGGAAATACAATGAGCAGTTCTTC.

The chain combines TRBV2 with TRBJ2-7, with a tentative D call TRBD2 (9 bases). Judging by the DNA end, TRBJ2-4 fits better; the J call may be wrong. CDR3 length: 19 amino acids. In germline, CDR1 is SNHLY, CDR2 FYNNEI. DNA of the CDR3: TGTGCCAGCAGTCCCGGCGGGGGGGGACAGGAGCTAGCCAAAAACATTCAGTACTTC. It specifies CASSPGGGGQELAKNIQYF.

Ten or more counts support this clonotype. This chain links TRBV9 with TRBJ1-2, with no clear D. The V end lost 3 bases, the J end lost 4 bases, and 10 bases lay between the germline ends. Per germline, CDR1 SGDLS and CDR2 YYNGEE. CDR3 size: 13 residues. The CDR3 spells CASSGGSSYGYTF. DNA for the CDR3: TGTGCCAGCAGCGGGGGAAGCAGCTATGGCTACACCTTC.

A word on this clonotype: A much larger clone lies a single base off, so this may be a read error. This chain joins TRBV4-3 and TRBJ1-1; D gene unclear. V was shortened by 0 bases and J by 1 base, with 18 bases between the two germline ends. CDR3 length: 18 amino acids. CDR1 is LGHNA and CDR2 is YSLEER in the germline V gene. This chain's CDR3 is CASSQDIRQQLWNTEAFF. As DNA, the CDR3 is TGCGCCAGCAGCCAAGACATCCGGCAACAGCTTTGGAACACTGAAGCTTTCTTT.

This clonotype was counted only a few times. This could be a read error, since a much larger clone is one nucleotide away. V and J are TRBV6-5 and TRBJ2-1; D gene uncertain. There are 15 residues in the CDR3. Trimming stripped 9 bases from V and 8 bases from J, with 23 bases between. Germline V lookup: CDR1 MNHEY, CDR2 SVGAGI. CDR3 sequence reads: CASSLTRPIYDEQFF. The CDR3 region has the DNA TGTGCCAGTAGTCTCACAAGGCCGATATACGATGAGCAGTTCTTC.

The chain has TRBV5-1 and TRBJ2-7, with D perhaps matching TRBD2 (5 bases). The CDR3 is 14 residues long. V was cut by 4 bases and J by 3 bases, with 14 bases left in between. The V gene's germline CDR1 is SGHRS and CDR2 YFSETQ. The CDR3 DNA reads as TGCGCCAGCAGCAGGTATAGCGAGCTCTACGAGCAGTACTTC. Translating it yields CASSRYSELYEQYF.

This clonotype is a singleton in its sample. V usage is TRBV3-1 and J usage is TRBJ2-3, with D perhaps matching TRBD2 (6 bases). The CDR3 runs to 17 residues. In germline, CDR1 is LGHDT, CDR2 YNNKEL (reference sequence). The V gene lost 0 bases and the J gene lost 0 bases, with 13 bases spanning the gap. CDR3 bases: TGTGCCAGCAGCCAAGATTGGGGGGAGACTAGCACAGATACGCAGTATTTT. It translates to CASSQDWGETSTDTQYF.

This clonotype showed up many times. The chain combines TRBV5-1 with TRBJ2-7; weak D call: TRBD2 (7 bases). Germline CDR1 is SGHRS and CDR2 is YFSETQ. CDR3 size: 14 residues. The germline V and J ends were trimmed by 4 bases and 1 base, with 12 bases remaining between them. CDR3 amino acids: CASSQEGGSYEQYF. As DNA, the CDR3 is TGCGCCAGCAGCCAGGAGGGGGGGTCCTACGAGCAGTACTTC.

A remark on this clonotype: With a much larger clone just one base away, this may be a read error. The rearrangement links TRBV5-5 to TRBJ1-5; 7 bases map to TRBD1. The CDR3 runs to 15 residues. V shed 0 bases, J shed 7 bases, and the junction held 7 bases outside the gene matches. The V gene's germline CDR1 is SGHKS and CDR2 YYEKEE (reference sequence). The CDR3 here is CASSLGQGSGQPQHF. CDR3 sequence (DNA): TGTGCCAGCAGCTTGGGACAGGGATCGGGCCAGCCCCAGCATTTT.

This clonotype was recorded many times. The CDR3 here is CSVTGLYQETQYF. The DNA for the CDR3 is TGCAGTGTGACAGGATTGTACCAAGAGACCCAGTACTTC. This rearrangement joins TRBV20-1 to TRBJ2-5; D perhaps matches TRBD1 (6 bases). Germline V CDR1 and CDR2: DFQATT, SNEGSKA (reference sequence). With 7 bases removed from V and 0 bases from J, the gap between germline ends came to 12 bases. The CDR3 totals 13 residues.

This clonotype came up many times. The rearrangement joins TRBV6-5 to TRBJ1-2; TRBD1 is a possible D gene (6 bases). The germline gives CDR1 MNHEY, CDR2 SVGAGI. There are 15 residues in the CDR3. Trimming cost V 1 base and J 7 bases, with 16 bases left between them. CDR3 region: CASSYLSYRDRGYTF. The CDR3 bases are TGTGCCAGCAGTTACTTGTCTTACAGGGATCGTGGCTACACCTTC.

A remark on this clonotype: Just one base apart from a much larger clone, this may be a read error. The chain carries TRBV10-3 and TRBJ2-1; 13 bases align to TRBD2. Germline V gene lookup returns CDR1 ENHRY and CDR2 SYGVKD. The CDR3 has 13 amino acids. Trimming cost V 8 bases and J 13 bases; bases outside gene matches: 8. The CDR3 DNA reads as TGTGCCATCCGGACTAGCGGGGGAGAGACCCAGTTCTTC. Translation: CAIRTSGGETQFF.

The genes are TRBV4-2 and TRBJ2-4; 8 bases are shared with TRBD2. The J call may be wrong; the DNA end is better matched by TRBJ2-5. Germline-derived CDR1 and CDR2 are LGHNA and YNFKEQ. The CDR3 covers 13 residues. This CDR3 reads CASNAGGQETQYF. The DNA for the CDR3 is TGTGCCAGCAACGCGGGGGGCCAAGAGACCCAGTACTTC.

The V and J genes are TRBV7-9 and TRBJ2-7, with 11 positions matching TRBD2. V was pared by 9 bases and J by 0 bases, with 10 bases of the junction left unmatched. Per the germline V gene, CDR1 is SEHNR and CDR2 is FQNEAQ (reference sequence). CDR3 size: 16 residues. CDR3 nucleotides: TGTGCCAGTAGCCCAATTAGCGGGAGGGCCTCCTACGAGCAGTACTTC. This gives the protein CASSPISGRASYEQYF. Complete variable domain (other parts from reference TRBV7-9 and TRBJ2-7): DTGVSQNPRHKITKRGQNVTFRCDPISEHNRLYWYRQTLGQGPEFLTYFQNEAQLEKSRLLSDRFSAERPKGSFSTLEIQRTEQGDSAMYLCASSPISGRASYEQYFGPGTRLTVT.